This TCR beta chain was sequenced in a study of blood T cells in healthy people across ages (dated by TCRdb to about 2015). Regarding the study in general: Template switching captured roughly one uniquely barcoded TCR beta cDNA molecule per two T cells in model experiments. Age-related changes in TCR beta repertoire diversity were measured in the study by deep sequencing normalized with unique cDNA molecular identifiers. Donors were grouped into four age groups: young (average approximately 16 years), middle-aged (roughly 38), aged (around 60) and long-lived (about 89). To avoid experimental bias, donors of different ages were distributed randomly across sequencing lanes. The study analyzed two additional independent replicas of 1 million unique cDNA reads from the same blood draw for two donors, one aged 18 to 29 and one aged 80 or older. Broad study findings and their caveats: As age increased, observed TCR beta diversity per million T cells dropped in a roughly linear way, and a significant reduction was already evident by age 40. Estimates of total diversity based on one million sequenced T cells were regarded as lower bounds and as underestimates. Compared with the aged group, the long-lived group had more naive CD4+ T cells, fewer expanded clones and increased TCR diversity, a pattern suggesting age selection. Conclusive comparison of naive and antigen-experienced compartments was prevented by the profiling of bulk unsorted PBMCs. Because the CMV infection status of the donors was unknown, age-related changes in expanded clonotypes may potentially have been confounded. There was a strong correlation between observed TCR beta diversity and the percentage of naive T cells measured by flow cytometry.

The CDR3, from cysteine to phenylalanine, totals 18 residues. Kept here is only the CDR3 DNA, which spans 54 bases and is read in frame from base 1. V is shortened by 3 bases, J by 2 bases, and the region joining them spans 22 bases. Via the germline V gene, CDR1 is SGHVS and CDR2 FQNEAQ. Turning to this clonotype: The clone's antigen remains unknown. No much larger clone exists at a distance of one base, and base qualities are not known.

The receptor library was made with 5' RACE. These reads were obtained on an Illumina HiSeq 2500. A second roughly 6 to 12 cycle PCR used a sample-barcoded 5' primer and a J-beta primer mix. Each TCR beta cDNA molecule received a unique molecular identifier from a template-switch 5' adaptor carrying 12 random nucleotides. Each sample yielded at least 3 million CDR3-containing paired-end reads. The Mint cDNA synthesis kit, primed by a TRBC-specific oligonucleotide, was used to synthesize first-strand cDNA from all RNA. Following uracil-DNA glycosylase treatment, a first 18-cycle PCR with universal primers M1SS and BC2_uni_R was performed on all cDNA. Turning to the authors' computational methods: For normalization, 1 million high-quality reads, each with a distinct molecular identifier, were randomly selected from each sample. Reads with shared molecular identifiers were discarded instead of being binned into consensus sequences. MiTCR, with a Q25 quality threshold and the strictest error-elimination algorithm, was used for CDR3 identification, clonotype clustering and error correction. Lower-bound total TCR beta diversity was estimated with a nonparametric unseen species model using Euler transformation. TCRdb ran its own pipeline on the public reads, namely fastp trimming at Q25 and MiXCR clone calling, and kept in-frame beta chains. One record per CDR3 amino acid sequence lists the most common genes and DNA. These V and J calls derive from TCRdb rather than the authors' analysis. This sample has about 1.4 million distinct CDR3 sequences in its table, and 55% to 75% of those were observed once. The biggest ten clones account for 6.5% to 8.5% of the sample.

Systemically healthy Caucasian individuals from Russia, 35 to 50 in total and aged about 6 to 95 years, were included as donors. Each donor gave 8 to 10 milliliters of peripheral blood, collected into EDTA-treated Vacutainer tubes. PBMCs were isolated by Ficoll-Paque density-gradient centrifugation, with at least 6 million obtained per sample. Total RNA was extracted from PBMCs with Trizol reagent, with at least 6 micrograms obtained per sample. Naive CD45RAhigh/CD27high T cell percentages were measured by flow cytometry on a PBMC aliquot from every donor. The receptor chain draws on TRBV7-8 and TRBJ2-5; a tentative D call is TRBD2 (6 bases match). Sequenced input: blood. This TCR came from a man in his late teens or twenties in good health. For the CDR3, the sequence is CASSFFPRGKFSQETQYF. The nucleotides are TGTGCCAGCAGCTTTTTTCCGCGGGGAAAGTTTTCTCAAGAGACCCAGTACTTC.